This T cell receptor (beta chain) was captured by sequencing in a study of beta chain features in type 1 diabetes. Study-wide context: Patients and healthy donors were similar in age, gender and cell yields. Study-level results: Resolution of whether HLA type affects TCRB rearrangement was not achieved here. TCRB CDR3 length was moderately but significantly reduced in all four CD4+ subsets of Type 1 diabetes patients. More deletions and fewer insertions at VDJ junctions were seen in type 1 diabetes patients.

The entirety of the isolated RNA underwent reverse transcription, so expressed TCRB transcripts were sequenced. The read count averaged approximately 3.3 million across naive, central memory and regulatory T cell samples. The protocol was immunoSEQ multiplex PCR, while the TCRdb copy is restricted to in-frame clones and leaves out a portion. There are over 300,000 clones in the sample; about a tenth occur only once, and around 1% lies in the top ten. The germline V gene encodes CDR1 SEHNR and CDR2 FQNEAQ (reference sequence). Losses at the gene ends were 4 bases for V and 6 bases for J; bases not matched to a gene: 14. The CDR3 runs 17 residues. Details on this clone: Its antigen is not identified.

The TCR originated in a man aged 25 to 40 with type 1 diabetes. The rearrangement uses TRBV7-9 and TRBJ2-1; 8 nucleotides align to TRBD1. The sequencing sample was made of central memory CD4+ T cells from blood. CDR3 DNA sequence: TGTGCCAGCAGCTCGGCGACCCAGGGGGCTGGAGGCAATGAGCAGTTCTTC. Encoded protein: CASSSATQGAGGNEQFF.